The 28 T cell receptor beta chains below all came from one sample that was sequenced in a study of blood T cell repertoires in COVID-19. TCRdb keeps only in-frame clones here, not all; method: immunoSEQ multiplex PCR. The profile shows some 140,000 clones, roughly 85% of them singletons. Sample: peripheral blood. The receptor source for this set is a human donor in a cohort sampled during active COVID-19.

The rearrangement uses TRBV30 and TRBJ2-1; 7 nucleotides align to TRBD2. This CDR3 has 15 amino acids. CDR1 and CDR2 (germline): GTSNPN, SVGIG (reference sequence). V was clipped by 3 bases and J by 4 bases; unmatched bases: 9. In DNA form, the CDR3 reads TGTGCCTGGAGCCCGTCCGCGGGGGAGTACAATGAGCAGTTCTTC. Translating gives CAWSPSAGEYNEQFF.

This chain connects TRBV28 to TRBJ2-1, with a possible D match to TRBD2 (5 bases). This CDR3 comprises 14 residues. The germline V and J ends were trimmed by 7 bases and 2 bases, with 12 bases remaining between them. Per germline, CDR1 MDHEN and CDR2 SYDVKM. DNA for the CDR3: TGTGCCAGCACCCGGACTCGCCCCTACAATGAGCAGTTCTTC. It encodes CASTRTRPYNEQFF.

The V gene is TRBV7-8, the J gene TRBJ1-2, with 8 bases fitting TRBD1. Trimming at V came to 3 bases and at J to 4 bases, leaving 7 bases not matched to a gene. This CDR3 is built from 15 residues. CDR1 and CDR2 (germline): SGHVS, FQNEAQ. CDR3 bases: TGTGCCAGCAGCTTCCGACAGGGGCGAGGCTATGGCTACACCTTC. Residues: CASSFRQGRGYGYTF.

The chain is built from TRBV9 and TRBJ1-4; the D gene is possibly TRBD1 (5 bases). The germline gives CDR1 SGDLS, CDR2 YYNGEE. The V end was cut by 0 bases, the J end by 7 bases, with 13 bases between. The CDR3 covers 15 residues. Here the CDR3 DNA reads TGTGCCAGCAGCGTAGGCACAGGAGTACCTGAAAAACTGTTTTTT. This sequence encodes CASSVGTGVPEKLFF. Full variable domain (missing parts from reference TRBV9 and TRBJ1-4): DSGVTQTPKHLITATGQRVTLRCSPRSGDLSVYWYQQSLDQGLQFLIQYYNGEERAKGNILERFSAQQFPDLHSELNLSSLELGDSALYFCASSVGTGVPEKLFFGSGTQLSVL.

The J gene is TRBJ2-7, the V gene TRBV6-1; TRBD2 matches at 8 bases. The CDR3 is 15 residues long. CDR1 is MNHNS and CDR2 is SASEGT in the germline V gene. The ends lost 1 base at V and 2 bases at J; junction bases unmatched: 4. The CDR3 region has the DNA TGTGCCAGCAGTGAAGTATCGGGAGGGGCCTACGAGCAGTACGTC. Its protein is CASSEVSGGAYEQYV.

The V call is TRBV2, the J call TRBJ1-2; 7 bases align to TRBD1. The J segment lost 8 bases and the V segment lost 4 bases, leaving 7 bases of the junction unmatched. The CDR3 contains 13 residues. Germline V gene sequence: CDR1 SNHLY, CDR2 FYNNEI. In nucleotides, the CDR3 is TGTGCCAGCAGTGCACAGGGGATTGGAGGCTACACCTTC. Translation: CASSAQGIGGYTF.

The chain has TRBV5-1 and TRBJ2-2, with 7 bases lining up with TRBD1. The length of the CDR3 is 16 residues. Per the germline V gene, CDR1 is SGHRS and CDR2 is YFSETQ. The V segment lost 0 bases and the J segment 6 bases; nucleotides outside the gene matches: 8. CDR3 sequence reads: CASSLATGIVPGELFF. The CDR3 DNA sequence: TGCGCCAGCAGCTTGGCGACAGGGATTGTACCCGGGGAGCTGTTTTTT.

CDR3 in DNA: TGTGCCAGTGTGGGGGCCTCCTACGAGCAGTACTTC. Protein sequence: CASVGASYEQYF. The chain uses TRBV19 and TRBJ2-7, with TRBD1 as a possible D gene (6 bases). The length of the CDR3 is 12 residues. Germline lookup yields CDR1 LNHDA and CDR2 SQIVND (reference sequence). The V and J ends lost 8 bases and 0 bases respectively, with 8 bases between them.

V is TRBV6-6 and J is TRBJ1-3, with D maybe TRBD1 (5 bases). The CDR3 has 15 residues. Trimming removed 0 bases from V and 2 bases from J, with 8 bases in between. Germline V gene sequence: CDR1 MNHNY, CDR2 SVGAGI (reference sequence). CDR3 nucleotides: TGTGCCAGCAGTTACTCGATCAGGGCTGGAAACACCATATATTTT. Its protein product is CASSYSIRAGNTIYF.

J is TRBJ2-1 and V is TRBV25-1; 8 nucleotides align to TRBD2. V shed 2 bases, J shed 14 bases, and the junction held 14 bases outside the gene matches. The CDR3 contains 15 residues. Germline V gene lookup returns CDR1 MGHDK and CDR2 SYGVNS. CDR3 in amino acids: CASSEGWLSGTREFF. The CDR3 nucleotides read TGTGCCAGCAGTGAAGGTTGGTTGTCCGGGACTAGGGAGTTCTTC.

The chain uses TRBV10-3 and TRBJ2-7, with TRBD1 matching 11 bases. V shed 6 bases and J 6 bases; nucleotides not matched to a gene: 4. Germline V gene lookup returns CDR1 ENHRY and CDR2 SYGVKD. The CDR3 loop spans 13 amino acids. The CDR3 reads CAISRTGGGEQYV. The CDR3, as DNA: TGTGCCATCAGCCGGACAGGGGGCGGCGAGCAGTACGTC.

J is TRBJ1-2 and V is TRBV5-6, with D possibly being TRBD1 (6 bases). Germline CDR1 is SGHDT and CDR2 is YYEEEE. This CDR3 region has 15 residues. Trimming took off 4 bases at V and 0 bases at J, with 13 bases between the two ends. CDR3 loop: CASSEAGAANYGYTF. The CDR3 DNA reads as TGTGCCAGCAGCGAGGCGGGGGCGGCTAACTATGGCTACACCTTC.

Here the CDR3 DNA reads TGTGCCAGCAGGCGGCTAGCGGGGAACACCGGGGAGCTGTTTTTT. Amino acids: CASRRLAGNTGELFF. The rearrangement links TRBV11-3 to TRBJ2-2; 8 bases agree with TRBD2. This CDR3 contains 15 residues. The V segment lost 6 bases and the J segment 1 base; nucleotides outside the gene matches: 4. Germline CDR1 is SGHNT and CDR2 is YENEEA.

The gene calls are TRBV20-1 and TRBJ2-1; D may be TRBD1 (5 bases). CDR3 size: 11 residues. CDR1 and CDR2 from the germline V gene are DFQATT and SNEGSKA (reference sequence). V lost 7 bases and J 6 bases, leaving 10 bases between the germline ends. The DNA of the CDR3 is TGCAGTGTCGCCAGGGTCAATGAGCAGTTCTTC. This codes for CSVARVNEQFF.

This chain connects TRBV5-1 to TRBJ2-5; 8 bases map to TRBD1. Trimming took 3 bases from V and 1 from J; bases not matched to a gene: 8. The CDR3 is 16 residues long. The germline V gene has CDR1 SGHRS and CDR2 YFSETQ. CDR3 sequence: CASSWNRGFLQETQYF. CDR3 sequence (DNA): TGCGCCAGCAGCTGGAACAGGGGGTTCCTCCAAGAGACCCAGTACTTC.

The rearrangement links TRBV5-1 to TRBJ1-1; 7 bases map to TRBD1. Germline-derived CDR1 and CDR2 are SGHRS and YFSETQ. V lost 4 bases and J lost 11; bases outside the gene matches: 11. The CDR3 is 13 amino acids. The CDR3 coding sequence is TGCGCCAGCAGCCCAGGGGGAGAGTCGGTGGCTTTCTTT. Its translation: CASSPGGESVAFF.

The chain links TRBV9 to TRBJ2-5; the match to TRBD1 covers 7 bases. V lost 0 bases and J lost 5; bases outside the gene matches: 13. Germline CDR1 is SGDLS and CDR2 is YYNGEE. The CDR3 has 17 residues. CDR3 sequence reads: CASSVGGRAGGRETQYF. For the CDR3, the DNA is TGTGCCAGCAGCGTAGGAGGTAGGGCAGGGGGAAGGGAGACCCAGTACTTC.

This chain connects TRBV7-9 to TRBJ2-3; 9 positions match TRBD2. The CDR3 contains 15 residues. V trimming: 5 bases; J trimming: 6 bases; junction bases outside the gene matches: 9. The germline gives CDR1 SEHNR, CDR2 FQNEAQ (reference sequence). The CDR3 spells CASSRLAGLMDTQYF. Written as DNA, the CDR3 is TGTGCCAGCAGCCGTCTAGCGGGACTCATGGATACGCAGTATTTT.

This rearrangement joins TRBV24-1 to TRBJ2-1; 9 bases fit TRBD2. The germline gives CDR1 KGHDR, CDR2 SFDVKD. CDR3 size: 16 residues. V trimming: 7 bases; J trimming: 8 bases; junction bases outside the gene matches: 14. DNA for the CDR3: TGTGCCACCAGGGGTCCCGGAGCGGGAGGTGGAGATGAGCAGTTCTTC. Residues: CATRGPGAGGGDEQFF.

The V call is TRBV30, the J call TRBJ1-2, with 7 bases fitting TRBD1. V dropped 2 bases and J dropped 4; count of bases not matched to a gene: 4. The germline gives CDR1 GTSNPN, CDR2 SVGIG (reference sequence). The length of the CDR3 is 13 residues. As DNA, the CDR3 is TGTGCCTGGAGTCCGGGACAGAGCTATGGCTACACCTTC. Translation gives CAWSPGQSYGYTF. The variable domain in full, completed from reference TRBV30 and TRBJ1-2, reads SQTIHQWPATLVQPVGSPLSLECTVEGTSNPNLYWYRQAAGRGLQLLFYSVGIGQISSEVPQNLSASRPQDRQFILSSKKLLLSDSGFYLCAWSPGQSYGYTFGSGTRLTVV.

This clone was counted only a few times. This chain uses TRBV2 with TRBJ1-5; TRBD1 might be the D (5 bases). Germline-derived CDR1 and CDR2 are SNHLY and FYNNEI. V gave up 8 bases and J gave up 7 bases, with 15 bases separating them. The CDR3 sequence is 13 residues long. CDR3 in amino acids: CASRGRMEQPQHF. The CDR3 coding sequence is TGTGCCAGCCGGGGGAGGATGGAGCAGCCCCAGCATTTT.

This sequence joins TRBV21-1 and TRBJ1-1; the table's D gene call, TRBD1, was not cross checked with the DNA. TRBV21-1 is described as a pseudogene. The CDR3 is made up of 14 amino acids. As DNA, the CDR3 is TGTGCCAGCAGCAAAGGGACAGTCTACACTGAAGCTTTCTTT. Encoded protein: CASSKGTVYTEAFF.

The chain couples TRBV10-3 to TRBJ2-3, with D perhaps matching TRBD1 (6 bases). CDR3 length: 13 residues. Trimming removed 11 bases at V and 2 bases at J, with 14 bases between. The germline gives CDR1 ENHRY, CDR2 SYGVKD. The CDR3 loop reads CALRTETTDTQYF. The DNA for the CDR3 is TGTGCCTTGAGGACAGAGACCACAGATACGCAGTATTTT.

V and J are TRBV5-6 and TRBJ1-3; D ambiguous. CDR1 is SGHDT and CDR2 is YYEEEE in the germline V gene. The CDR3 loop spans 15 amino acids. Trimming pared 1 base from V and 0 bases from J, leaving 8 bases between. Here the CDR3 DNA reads TGTGCCAGCAGCTTGTATCTTAGCTCTGGAAACACCATATATTTT. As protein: CASSLYLSSGNTIYF.

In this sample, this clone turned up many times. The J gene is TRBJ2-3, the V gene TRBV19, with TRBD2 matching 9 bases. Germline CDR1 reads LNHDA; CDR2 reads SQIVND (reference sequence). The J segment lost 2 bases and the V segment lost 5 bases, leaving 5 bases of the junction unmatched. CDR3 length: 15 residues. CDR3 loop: CASSVSSGITDTQYF. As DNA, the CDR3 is TGTGCCAGTAGTGTTTCTAGCGGGATCACAGATACGCAGTATTTT.

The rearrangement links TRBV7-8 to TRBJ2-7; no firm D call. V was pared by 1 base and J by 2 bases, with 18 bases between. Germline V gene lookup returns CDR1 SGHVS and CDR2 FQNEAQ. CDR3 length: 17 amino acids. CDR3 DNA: TGTGCCAGCAGCTTAGTAGCTTTCGGTCTGGTGACCTACGAGCAGTACTTC. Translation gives CASSLVAFGLVTYEQYF.

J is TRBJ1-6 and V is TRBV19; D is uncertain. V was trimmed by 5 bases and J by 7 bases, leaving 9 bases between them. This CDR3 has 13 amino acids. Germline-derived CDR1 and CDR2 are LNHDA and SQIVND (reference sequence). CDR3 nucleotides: TGTGCCAGTAGTGGCGGGCCCAATTCACCCCTCCACTTT. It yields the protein CASSGGPNSPLHF.

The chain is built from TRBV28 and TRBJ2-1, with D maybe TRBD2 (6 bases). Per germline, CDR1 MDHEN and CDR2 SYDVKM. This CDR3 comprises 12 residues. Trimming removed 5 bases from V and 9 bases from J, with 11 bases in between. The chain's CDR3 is CASSPRGTEQFF. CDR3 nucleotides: TGTGCCAGCAGTCCCCGCGGGACTGAGCAGTTCTTC.